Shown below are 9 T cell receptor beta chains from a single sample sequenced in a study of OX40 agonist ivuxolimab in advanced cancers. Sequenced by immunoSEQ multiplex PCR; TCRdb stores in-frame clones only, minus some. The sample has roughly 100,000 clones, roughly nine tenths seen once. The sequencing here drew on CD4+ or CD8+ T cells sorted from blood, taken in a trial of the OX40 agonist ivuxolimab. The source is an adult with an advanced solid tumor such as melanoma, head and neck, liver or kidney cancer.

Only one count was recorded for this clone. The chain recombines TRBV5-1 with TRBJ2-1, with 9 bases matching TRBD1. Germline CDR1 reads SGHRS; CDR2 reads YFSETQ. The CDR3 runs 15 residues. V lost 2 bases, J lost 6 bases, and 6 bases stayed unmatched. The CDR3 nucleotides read TGCGCCAGCAGCTTTTTACAGGGGGCGGGCAATGAGCAGTTCTTC. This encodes CASSFLQGAGNEQFF.

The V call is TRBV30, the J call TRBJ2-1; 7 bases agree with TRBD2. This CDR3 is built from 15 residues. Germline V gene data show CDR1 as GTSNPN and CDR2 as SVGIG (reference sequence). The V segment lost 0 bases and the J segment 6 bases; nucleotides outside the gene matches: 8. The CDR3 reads CAWSVRGGYLNEQFF. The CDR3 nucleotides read TGTGCCTGGAGTGTACGGGGAGGGTACCTCAATGAGCAGTTCTTC.

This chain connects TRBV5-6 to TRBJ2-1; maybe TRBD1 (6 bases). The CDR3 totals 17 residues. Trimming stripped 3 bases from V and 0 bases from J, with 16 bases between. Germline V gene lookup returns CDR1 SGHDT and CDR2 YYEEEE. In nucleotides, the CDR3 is TGTGCCAGCAGCTCCATACAGGGTTGGAGCTCCTACAATGAGCAGTTCTTC. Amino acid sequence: CASSSIQGWSSYNEQFF.

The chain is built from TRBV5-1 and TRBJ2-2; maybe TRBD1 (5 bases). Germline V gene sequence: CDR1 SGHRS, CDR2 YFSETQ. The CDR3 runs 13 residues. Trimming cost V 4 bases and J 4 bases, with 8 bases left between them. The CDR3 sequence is CASSPQGTGELFF. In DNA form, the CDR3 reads TGCGCCAGCAGCCCTCAGGGCACCGGGGAGCTGTTTTTT.

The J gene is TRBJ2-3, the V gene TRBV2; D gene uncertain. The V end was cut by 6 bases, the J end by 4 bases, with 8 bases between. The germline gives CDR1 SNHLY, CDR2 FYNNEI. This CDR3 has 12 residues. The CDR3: CASRIPPDTQYF. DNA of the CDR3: TGTGCCAGCAGGATTCCTCCAGATACGCAGTATTTT.

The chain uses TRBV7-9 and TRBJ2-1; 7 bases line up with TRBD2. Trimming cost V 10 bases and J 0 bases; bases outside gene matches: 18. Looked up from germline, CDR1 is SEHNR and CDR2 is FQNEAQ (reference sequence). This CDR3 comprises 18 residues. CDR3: CATLAGLAEMSSYNEQFF. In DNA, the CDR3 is TGTGCCACTCTCGCTGGGCTAGCGGAGATGAGCTCCTACAATGAGCAGTTCTTC.

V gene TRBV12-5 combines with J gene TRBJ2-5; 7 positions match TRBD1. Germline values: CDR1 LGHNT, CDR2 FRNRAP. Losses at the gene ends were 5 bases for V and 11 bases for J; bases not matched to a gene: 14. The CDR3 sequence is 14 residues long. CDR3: CASGPWTGLGEQYF. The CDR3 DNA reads TGTGCTAGTGGTCCCTGGACAGGCTTGGGAGAGCAGTACTTC. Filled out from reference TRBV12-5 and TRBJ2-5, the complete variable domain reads DARVTQTPRHKVTEMGQEVTMRCQPILGHNTVFWYRQTMMQGLELLAYFRNRAPLDDSGMPKDRFSAEMPDATLATLKIQPSEPRDSAVYFCASGPWTGLGEQYFGPGTRLLVL.

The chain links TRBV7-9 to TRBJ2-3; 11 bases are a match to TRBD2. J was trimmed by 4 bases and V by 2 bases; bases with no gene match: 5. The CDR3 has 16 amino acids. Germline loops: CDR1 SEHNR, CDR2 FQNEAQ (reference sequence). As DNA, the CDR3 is TGTGCCAGCAGCTTATTCCTAGCGGGGGGAGCAGATACGCAGTATTTT. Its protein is CASSLFLAGGADTQYF.

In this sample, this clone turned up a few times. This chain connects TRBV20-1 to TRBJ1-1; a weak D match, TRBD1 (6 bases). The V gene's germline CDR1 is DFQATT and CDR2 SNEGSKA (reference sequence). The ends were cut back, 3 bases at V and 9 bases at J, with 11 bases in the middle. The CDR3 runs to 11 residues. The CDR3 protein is CSARGGGQAFF. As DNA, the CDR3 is TGCAGTGCTAGGGGAGGGGGACAAGCTTTCTTT.